Sequencing of this TCR beta chain was carried out in a study of T cell responses to AZD1222 COVID-19 vaccine. TCRdb keeps only in-frame clones here, not all; method: immunoSEQ multiplex PCR. The sample lists about 160,000 clones, around 93% seen once, with 1.5% to 2% in the top ten. General study results and limits: After the peak T cell response, and only then, were repertoires sampled.

A single count supports this clone. Its antigen is as yet unknown. The TCR sequence derives from an adult in good health. Here the sequenced sample was peripheral blood, taken on day 0 of AZD1222 vaccination.

The CDR3: CASSFQHRDAGGYTF. DNA for the CDR3: TGCGCCAGCAGCTTTCAACACAGGGATGCCGGTGGCTACACCTTC. The chain uses TRBV5-1 and TRBJ1-2; possible D gene TRBD1, 6 bases. Trimming took 2 bases from V and 7 from J, leaving 18 bases between them. The CDR3 has 15 amino acids. The germline V gene encodes CDR1 SGHRS and CDR2 YFSETQ. The whole variable domain, filled in from reference TRBV5-1 and TRBJ1-2, reads KAGVTQTPRYLIKTRGQQVTLSCSPISGHRSVSWYQQTPGQGLQFLFEYFSETQRNKGNFPGRFSGRQFSNSRSEMNVSTLELGDSALYLCASSFQHRDAGGYTFGSGTRLTVV.